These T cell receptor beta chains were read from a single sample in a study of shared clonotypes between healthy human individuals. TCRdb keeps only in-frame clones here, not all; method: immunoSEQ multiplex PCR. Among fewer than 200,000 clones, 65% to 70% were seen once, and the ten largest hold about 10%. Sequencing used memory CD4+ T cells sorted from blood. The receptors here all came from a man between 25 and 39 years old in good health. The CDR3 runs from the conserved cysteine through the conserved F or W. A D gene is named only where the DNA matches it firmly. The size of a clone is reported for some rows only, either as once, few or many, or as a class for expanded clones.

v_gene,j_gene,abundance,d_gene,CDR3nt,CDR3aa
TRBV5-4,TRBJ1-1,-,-,TGTGCCAGCAGCTTGGGACGGGACCGGGGAGACACTGAAGCTTTCTTT,CASSLGRDRGDTEAFF
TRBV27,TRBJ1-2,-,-,TGTGCCAGCAGTTTAGACAGCTTTCATGGCTACACCTTC,CASSLDSFHGYTF
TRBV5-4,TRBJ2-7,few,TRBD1,TGTGCCAGCAGCACGAGACAGGGGTCGTCCTACGAGCAGTACTTC,CASSTRQGSSYEQYF
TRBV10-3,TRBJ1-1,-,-,TGTGCCATCACCGGGGTTGGTCTCCCCGAAGCTTTCTTT,CAITGVGLPEAFF
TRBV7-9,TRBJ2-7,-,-,TGTGCCAGCAGCTTAGGACAGCCTTCCTACGAGCAGTACTTC,CASSLGQPSYEQYF
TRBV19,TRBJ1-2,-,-,TGTGCCAGTAGCACCCAAAAACAGGGTGACTATGGCTACACCTTC,CASSTQKQGDYGYTF
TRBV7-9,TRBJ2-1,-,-,TGTGCCAGCAGCTTAGTAGGGTATGAGCAGTTCTTC,CASSLVGYEQFF
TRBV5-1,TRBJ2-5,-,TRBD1,TGCGCCAGCAGCCCTCGGACAGGGGCGGAGACCCAGTACTTC,CASSPRTGAETQYF
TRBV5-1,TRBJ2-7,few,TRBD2,TGCGCCAGCATGAGGCGGGAGGGCGTCCCGCCCTACGAGCAGTACTTC,CASMRREGVPPYEQYF
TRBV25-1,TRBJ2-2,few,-,TGTGCCAGCAAGGGTTCCGGTTATAAGAGCGGGGAGCTGTTTTTT,CASKGSGYKSGELFF
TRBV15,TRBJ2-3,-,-,TGTGCCACCAGCAGAGATTCTAACACGCAGTATTTT,CATSRDSNTQYF
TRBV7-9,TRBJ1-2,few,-,TGTGCCAGCAGCAACGGGGGCAGGGCGGCCTATGGCTACACCTTC,CASSNGGRAAYGYTF
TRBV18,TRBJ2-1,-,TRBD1,TGTGCCAGCTCGCCCGACCCCACAGGGGTCAATGAGCAGTTCTTC,CASSPDPTGVNEQFF
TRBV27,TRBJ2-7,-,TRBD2,TGTGCCAGCAGTGTCCCGGGACTAGGTCGTGCCGAGCAGTACTTC,CASSVPGLGRAEQYF
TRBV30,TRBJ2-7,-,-,TGTGCCTGGAGTGAGGGGGGAAAAACGGGGCAGTACTTC,CAWSEGGKTGQYF
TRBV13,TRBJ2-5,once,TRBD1,TGTGCCAGCAGCTGGGGACAGTTAGTAGAGACCCAGTACTTC,CASSWGQLVETQYF
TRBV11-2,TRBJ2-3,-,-,TGTGCCAGCAGCTTAGGGCCCGGAAGCTCCGGGTCGAGAGATACGCAGTATTTT,CASSLGPGSSGSRDTQYF
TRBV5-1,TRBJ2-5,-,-,TGCGCCAGCAGCGCGGGGACCCTCGAGGGAGAGACCCAGTACTTC,CASSAGTLEGETQYF
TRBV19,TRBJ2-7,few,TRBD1,TGTGCCAGTAGTGCAAGGAGGGGACAGGGCTACGAGCAGTACTTC,CASSARRGQGYEQYF
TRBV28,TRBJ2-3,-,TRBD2,TGTGCCAGCAGTCCACCCCTGACTAGCGGGAGGTCCTCTTTT,CASSPPLTSGRSSF
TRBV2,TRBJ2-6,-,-,TGTGCCAGCGGGCAGAGCTCTGGGGCCAACGTCCTGACTTTC,CASGQSSGANVLTF
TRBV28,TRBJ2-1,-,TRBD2,TGTGCCAGCAGTTTGGGACTAGCGGGAGGGAAGGAGCAGTTCTTC,CASSLGLAGGKEQFF
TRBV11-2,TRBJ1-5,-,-,TGTGCCAGCAGCCCCCCCGGCAATCAGCCCCAGCATTTT,CASSPPGNQPQHF
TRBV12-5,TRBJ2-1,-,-,TGTGCTAGTGGCCTCACTATTGGTGAGCAGTTCTTC,CASGLTIGEQFF
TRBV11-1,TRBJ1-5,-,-,TGTGCCAGCAGCGTAGGGGGGGGGCCCCAGCATTTT,CASSVGGGPQHF
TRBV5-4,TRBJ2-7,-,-,TGTGCCAGCAGCTTGGCAGGAAGAGGGCAGTACTTC,CASSLAGRGQYF
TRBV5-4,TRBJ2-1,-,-,TGTGCCAGCAGCCCTAGAGAGAGAGCGTCGCAGTTCTTC,CASSPRERASQFF
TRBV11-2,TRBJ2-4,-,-,TGTGCCAGCAGCTCGTTAAACATTCAGTACTTC,CASSSLNIQYF
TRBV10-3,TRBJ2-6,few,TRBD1,TGTGCCATCAGTGACCACACAGGGGTCGGTTCTGGGGCCAACGTCCTGACTTTC,CAISDHTGVGSGANVLTF
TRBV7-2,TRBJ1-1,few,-,TGTGCCAGCAGCGGAGGACACAACACTGAAGCTTTCTTT,CASSGGHNTEAFF
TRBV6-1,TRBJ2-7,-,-,TGTGCCAGCAGTGAAGGGGGACCCGGGGGCGGCCACGAGCAGTACTTC,CASSEGGPGGGHEQYF
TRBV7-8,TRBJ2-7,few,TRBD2,TGTGCCAGCACCAACCCTTTGGCGGGAGTTTGGGAGCAGTACTTC,CASTNPLAGVWEQYF
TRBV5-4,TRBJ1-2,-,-,TGTGCCAGCAGTAACGTAGGGGGGGCCTTCTATGGCTACACCTTC,CASSNVGGAFYGYTF
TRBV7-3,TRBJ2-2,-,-,TGTGCCAGCAGCTTATCGGCCCTGGGAGAGCTGTTTTTT,CASSLSALGELFF
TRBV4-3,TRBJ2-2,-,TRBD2,TGCGCCAGCAGCCAAGTCGGGGGGACCGGGGAGCTGTTTTTT,CASSQVGGTGELFF
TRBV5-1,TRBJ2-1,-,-,TGCGCCAGCAGCTTTCGTACAGGGGGGGTGAATGAGCAGTTCTTC,CASSFRTGGVNEQFF